The present TCR beta chain was sequenced within a study of patients and donors after allogeneic stem cell transplantation. This clonotype was found many times. TCRdb redid the calling of the RT-PCR reads with MiXCR, one entry per CDR3 protein. The profile shows some 10,000 distinct CDR3 sequences, roughly 4% of them singletons. Trimming took 3 bases from V and 6 from J, leaving 7 bases between them. This CDR3 spans 12 amino acids. Germline V lookup: CDR1 SEHNR, CDR2 FQNEAQ (reference sequence). This TCR was sampled from a human donor who was either an allogeneic HSCT recipient or a stem cell or donor lymphocyte infusion donor (not recorded which). It is not recorded whose cells these are; they may come from a transplant donor. The sample was blood, either unsorted or a sorted T cell fraction (not recorded which). The chain has TRBV7-9 and TRBJ2-3; D not resolved. The CDR3 DNA reads TGTGCCAGCAGCTTCTCTGGGGATACGCAGTATTTT. Encoded protein: CASSFSGDTQYF.